The 15 T cell receptor beta chains below come from one sample, sequenced in a study of T cell responses to AZD1222 COVID-19 vaccine. TCRdb's table, derived via immunoSEQ multiplex PCR, lists solely in-frame clones and lacks some. In the table there are under 150,000 clones, around 93% of which are singletons. The sequencing here drew on peripheral blood, taken on day 0 of AZD1222 vaccination. These receptors came from an adult in good health.

The chain recombines TRBV27 with TRBJ2-7; the match to TRBD2 covers 15 bases. The ends lost 5 bases at V and 7 bases at J; junction bases unmatched: 9. The CDR3 contains 16 residues. Germline V gene data show CDR1 as MNHEY and CDR2 as SMNVEV (reference sequence). As DNA, the CDR3 is TGTGCCAGCAGTGGTTTGGGACTAGCGGGAGGACGGGAGCAGTACTTC. It encodes CASSGLGLAGGREQYF.

This chain connects TRBV5-4 to TRBJ1-2; D perhaps matches TRBD1 (6 bases). The germline V gene has CDR1 SGHNT and CDR2 YYREEE (reference sequence). The CDR3 consists of 14 residues. V lost 4 bases and J 2 bases, leaving 12 bases between the germline ends. The CDR3 region has the DNA TGTGCCAGCAGCCCGAATCAGGGGAACTATGGCTACACCTTC. Amino acids: CASSPNQGNYGYTF.

This chain connects TRBV5-4 to TRBJ1-2; D is unresolved. The CDR3 is made up of 14 amino acids. The germline V gene has CDR1 SGHNT and CDR2 YYREEE (reference sequence). Deletions cut 4 bases from V and 4 bases from J, with 14 bases between. The CDR3 loop is CASSPTAEPYGYTF. The DNA for the CDR3 is TGTGCCAGCAGCCCCACGGCGGAGCCCTATGGCTACACCTTC.

This clone has a single count. The chain recombines TRBV7-2 with TRBJ2-2; D is ambiguous. Germline V gives CDR1 SGHTA, CDR2 FQGNSA. CDR3 length: 18 amino acids. The germline V and J ends were trimmed by 0 bases and 5 bases, with 19 bases remaining between them. The DNA of the CDR3 is TGTGCCAGCAGCTTAGCGCTCGTAGTTTATAAGGGAACCGGGGAGCTGTTTTTT. This codes for CASSLALVVYKGTGELFF.

The table lists this clone with a few counts. The CDR3 region has the DNA TGTGCCAGCAGCTTGGCCGGTGGCAGTCTTAATGAAAAACTGTTTTTT. It is translated as CASSLAGGSLNEKLFF. The chain combines TRBV5-5 with TRBJ1-4; D unclear. V lost 0 bases to trimming and J lost 4 bases, with 13 bases between them. This CDR3 is built from 16 residues. CDR1 and CDR2 from the germline V gene are SGHKS and YYEKEE (reference sequence).

This clone was detected once. The V call is TRBV18, the J call TRBJ2-2; 10 positions match TRBD2. Germline CDR1 and CDR2: KGHSH and LQKENI. CDR3 length: 15 residues. V lost 5 bases to trimming and J lost 1 base; unmatched junction nucleotides: 1. In nucleotides, the CDR3 is TGTGCCAGCTCAGGACTAGCGGAGAACACCGGGGAGCTGTTTTTT. It specifies CASSGLAENTGELFF.

In DNA form, the CDR3 reads TGTGCCAGCAGTTACGTAAGCGGGAATACGAACTATGGCTACACCTTC. This sequence encodes CASSYVSGNTNYGYTF. The rearrangement uses TRBV6-5 and TRBJ1-2; D is ambiguous. The CDR3 covers 16 residues. CDR1 and CDR2 from the germline V gene are MNHEY and SVGAGI. The V end was cut by 2 bases, the J end by 2 bases, with 15 bases between.

CDR3 sequence reads: CASSLVGGGTDTQYF. The CDR3 DNA reads as TGTGCCAGCAGCTTGGTTGGGGGAGGCACAGATACGCAGTATTTT. The rearrangement joins TRBV5-6 to TRBJ2-3; D possibly matches TRBD1 or TRBD2 (5 bases each). From germline, CDR1 is SGHDT and CDR2 YYEEEE. Trimming took off 0 bases at V and 1 base at J, with 9 bases between the two ends. This CDR3 has 15 residues.

The chain joins TRBV29-1 to TRBJ1-2; TRBD1 is a possible D gene (5 bases). V lost 6 bases to trimming and J lost 3 bases, with 23 bases between them. This CDR3 is 16 amino acids long. Germline V gene sequence: CDR1 SQVTM, CDR2 ANQGSEA. The CDR3 loop reads CSVWGRAGQGDYGYTF. As DNA, the CDR3 is TGCAGCGTGTGGGGCAGGGCCGGGCAGGGAGACTATGGCTACACCTTC. Using reference TRBV29-1 and TRBJ1-2 for the parts outside the CDR3, the full variable domain is SAVISQKPSRDICQRGTSLTIQCQVDSQVTMMFWYRQQPGQSLTLIATANQGSEATYESGFVIDKFPISRPNLTFSTLTVSNMSPEDSSIYLCSVWGRAGQGDYGYTFGSGTRLTVV.

The rearrangement uses TRBV18 and TRBJ2-1; possibly TRBD2 for D (5 bases). The germline gives CDR1 KGHSH, CDR2 LQKENI. V was pared by 1 base and J by 0 bases, with 16 bases between. CDR3 length: 18 residues. Here the CDR3 reads CASSPQAGRTHSYNEQFF. CDR3 coding DNA: TGTGCCAGCTCACCACAGGCCGGTCGGACTCACTCCTACAATGAGCAGTTCTTC.

V is TRBV5-1 and J is TRBJ1-4, with TRBD1 matching 10 bases. The ends lost 4 bases at V and 5 bases at J; junction bases unmatched: 5. This CDR3 has 15 residues. The germline V gene has CDR1 SGHRS and CDR2 YFSETQ. CDR3 coding DNA: TGCGCCAGCAGCGAAGACAGGGGGCGGAATGAAAAACTGTTTTTT. This translates into CASSEDRGRNEKLFF.

The count of this clone is one. This chain links TRBV27 with TRBJ1-4; 12 nucleotides align to TRBD1. After removal of 2 bases from V and 7 bases from J, the junction contained 8 bases not matched to a gene. In germline, CDR1 is MNHEY, CDR2 SMNVEV (reference sequence). The CDR3 length is 17 residues. DNA for the CDR3: TGTGCCAGCAGTTTACGCGGGACAGGGGGCAGGGGTGAAAAACTGTTTTTT. Translated: CASSLRGTGGRGEKLFF.

This chain joins TRBV27 and TRBJ2-2, with D perhaps matching TRBD2 (7 bases). The CDR3 has 16 residues. V dropped 6 bases and J dropped 3 bases, with 17 bases sitting between them. Germline V gene lookup returns CDR1 MNHEY and CDR2 SMNVEV (reference sequence). Here the CDR3 reads CASSAAGASYTGELFF. CDR3 nucleotide sequence: TGTGCCAGCAGCGCTGCGGGGGCTTCGTACACCGGGGAGCTGTTTTTT.

The DNA of the CDR3 is TGTGCCAGCAGCTGGGACCGCACTAACTATGGCTACACCTTC. It specifies CASSWDRTNYGYTF. This sequence joins TRBV5-6 and TRBJ1-2, with D maybe TRBD1 (5 bases). This CDR3 is 14 amino acids long. Germline CDR1 SGHDT, CDR2 YYEEEE. Trimming removed 3 bases from V and 0 bases from J, with 9 bases in between.

This clone was picked up a small number of times. The V and J genes are TRBV6-4 and TRBJ1-4; D remains ambiguous. CDR1 MRHNA and CDR2 SNTAGT come from the germline V gene. The CDR3 is made up of 13 amino acids. V was clipped by 5 bases and J by 8 bases, with 12 bases between them. The CDR3 DNA is TGTGCCAGCAGTCGCGGACCCGGGGAAAAACTGTTTTTT. Its translation is CASSRGPGEKLFF.